These 19 T cell receptor beta chains came from one sample sequenced in a study of T cell responses to AZD1222 COVID-19 vaccine. TCRdb's table, derived via immunoSEQ multiplex PCR, lists solely in-frame clones and lacks some. The data show 120,000 or so clones, 90% seen once. The sequences come from peripheral blood, collected on day 0 of AZD1222 vaccination. The origin of the receptors is an adult in good health.

This chain uses TRBV30 with TRBJ2-7; D unresolved. Germline CDR1 GTSNPN, CDR2 SVGIG (reference sequence). V dropped 2 bases and J dropped 3 bases, with 14 bases sitting between them. The length of the CDR3 is 14 residues. The CDR3 spells CAWSPPGRRYEQYF. For the CDR3, the DNA is TGTGCCTGGAGTCCCCCGGGCAGGCGCTACGAGCAGTACTTC.

The rearrangement joins TRBV19 to TRBJ2-2, with D perhaps matching TRBD1 or TRBD2 (5 bases each). The V and J ends lost 3 bases and 6 bases respectively, with 14 bases between them. CDR3 length: 15 residues. Germline CDR1 is LNHDA and CDR2 is SQIVND (reference sequence). CDR3 protein: CASSMVGTRAGELFF. CDR3 in DNA: TGTGCCAGTAGTATGGTAGGGACGCGGGCCGGGGAGCTGTTTTTT.

This clone showed up just a few times. The chain uses TRBV5-5 and TRBJ2-3, with TRBD2 as a possible D gene (5 bases). The germline V and J ends were trimmed by 5 bases and 3 bases, with 19 bases remaining between them. Germline loops: CDR1 SGHKS, CDR2 YYEKEE (reference sequence). The CDR3 is 16 residues long. The CDR3 region is CASSDTSLLGTDTQYF. CDR3 nucleotides: TGTGCCAGCAGTGATACTAGTTTGTTGGGGACAGATACGCAGTATTTT.

This clone has just a few counts. The rearrangement joins TRBV19 to TRBJ1-5; D perhaps matches TRBD1 (5 bases). Trimming stripped 6 bases from V and 0 bases from J, with 15 bases between. This CDR3 region has 16 residues. Germline V lookup: CDR1 LNHDA, CDR2 SQIVND (reference sequence). The CDR3 DNA sequence: TGTGCCAGTAGGGGGGGAATGCAGCATAGCAATCAGCCCCAGCATTTT. Amino acid sequence: CASRGGMQHSNQPQHF. Based on the CDR3 plus reference TRBV19 and TRBJ1-5, the full variable domain is DGGITQSPKYLFRKEGQNVTLSCEQNLNHDAMYWYRQDPGQGLRLIYYSQIVNDFQKGDIAEGYSVSREKKESFPLTVTSAQKNPTAFYLCASRGGMQHSNQPQHFGDGTRLSIL.

This chain joins TRBV11-2 and TRBJ1-5; D perhaps matches TRBD1 (6 bases). The length of the CDR3 is 13 residues. The V and J ends lost 1 base and 5 bases respectively, with 6 bases between them. CDR1 is SGHAT, CDR2 FQNNGV, per germline. CDR3 sequence (DNA): TGTGCCAGCAGCTTAGGACAGGATCAGCCCCAGCATTTT. Protein sequence: CASSLGQDQPQHF.

V gene TRBV19 combines with J gene TRBJ2-6; 9 positions agree with TRBD1. The CDR3 is 18 amino acids. Per germline, CDR1 LNHDA and CDR2 SQIVND (reference sequence). Trimming took 3 bases from V and 2 from J; bases not matched to a gene: 8. The DNA of the CDR3 is TGTGCCAGTAGTATGGGGACAGGGACGGGGCCTGGGGCCAACGTCCTGACTTTC. Amino acids: CASSMGTGTGPGANVLTF.

The chain couples TRBV19 to TRBJ2-1; 14 bases map to TRBD2. The V gene's germline CDR1 is LNHDA and CDR2 SQIVND (reference sequence). The CDR3 is made up of 18 amino acids. V trimming: 7 bases; J trimming: 7 bases; junction bases outside the gene matches: 15. Here the CDR3 DNA reads TGTGCCAGTATCCCAACCGGGACTAGCGGGAGATCAATTAATGAGCAGTTCTTC. Protein sequence: CASIPTGTSGRSINEQFF.

The chain is built from TRBV6-5 and TRBJ1-3; no reliable D call. The CDR3 consists of 13 residues. The germline V gene encodes CDR1 MNHEY and CDR2 SVGAGI. Trimming took 5 bases from V and 4 from J, leaving 9 bases between them. The CDR3 DNA reads TGTGCCAGCAGTCCGGGAAGAGGAAACACCATATATTTT. Translation: CASSPGRGNTIYF.

The chain carries TRBV4-1 and TRBJ2-5, with D possibly matching TRBD1 (6 bases). Germline CDR1 reads MGHRA; CDR2 reads YSYEKL. V was clipped by 5 bases and J by 1 base, with 11 bases between them. This CDR3 has 14 amino acids. The CDR3 is CASSEDSRQETQYF. The CDR3 nucleotides are TGCGCCAGCAGCGAGGACAGCCGCCAAGAGACCCAGTACTTC.

The gene calls are TRBV30 and TRBJ2-2; D remains unclear. This CDR3 comprises 13 residues. Trimming cost V 2 bases and J 2 bases, with 6 bases left between them. Germline-derived CDR1 and CDR2 are GTSNPN and SVGIG (reference sequence). The CDR3, as DNA: TGTGCCTGGAGTCCGGAAAACACCGGGGAGCTGTTTTTT. This codes for CAWSPENTGELFF.

V is TRBV3-1 (or the pseudogene TRBV3-2) and J is TRBJ2-7; 12 bases are shared with TRBD2. The CDR3 length is 14 residues. Germline V gene sequence: CDR1 LGHDT, CDR2 YNNKEL (reference sequence). The junction had 0 bases not matched to a gene; V was cut back by 4 bases and J by 2 bases. The CDR3 protein is CASSPSGRAYEQYF. The DNA for the CDR3 is TGTGCCAGCAGCCCTAGCGGGAGGGCCTACGAGCAGTACTTC.

The chain uses TRBV28 and TRBJ2-3; D remains ambiguous. V lost 1 base to trimming and J lost 0 bases, with 11 bases between them. CDR3 length: 16 amino acids. Germline V lookup: CDR1 MDHEN, CDR2 SYDVKM. CDR3 nucleotides: TGTGCCAGCAGTTTATACCGCGGACCTAGCACAGATACGCAGTATTTT. Protein product: CASSLYRGPSTDTQYF.

The V and J genes are TRBV24-1 and TRBJ2-1; 12 bases match TRBD2. CDR3 size: 18 residues. V shed 4 bases, J shed 3 bases, and the junction held 9 bases outside the gene matches. Per the germline V gene, CDR1 is KGHDR and CDR2 is SFDVKD. The CDR3 loop is CATSDPGLAGKVYNEQFF. The DNA of the CDR3 is TGTGCCACCAGTGACCCCGGACTAGCGGGGAAGGTCTACAATGAGCAGTTCTTC.

The chain uses TRBV3-1 (or the pseudogene TRBV3-2) and TRBJ2-1; perhaps TRBD1 as D (5 bases). The CDR3 totals 12 residues. The V gene's germline CDR1 is LGHDT and CDR2 YNNKEL (reference sequence). Trimming pared 1 base from V and 7 bases from J, leaving 5 bases between. CDR3 DNA sequence: TGTGCCAGCAGCCAAGCAGGGAATGAGCAGTTCTTC. Protein: CASSQAGNEQFF.

The gene calls are TRBV7-3 and TRBJ2-7; no reliable D call. Germline CDR1 reads SGHTA; CDR2 reads FQGTGA. V was trimmed by 11 bases and J by 3 bases, leaving 14 bases between them. There are 12 residues in the CDR3. The CDR3 bases are TGTGCCCGACCGTGTCAGCTCTACGAGCAGTACTTC. Translated: CARPCQLYEQYF.

This chain uses TRBV5-1 with TRBJ2-1; D is possibly TRBD1 (6 bases). Germline V gives CDR1 SGHRS, CDR2 YFSETQ. CDR3 length: 13 residues. V shed 6 bases and J shed 9 bases, with 16 bases lying between them. The CDR3 protein is CASTKTQGIEQFF. The CDR3 DNA follows: TGCGCCAGCACGAAGACCCAGGGGATTGAGCAGTTCTTC.

The CDR3 DNA sequence: TGTGCCAGCAGCTTGAGCGGCTACGAGCAGTACTTC. Translating gives CASSLSGYEQYF. The chain uses TRBV5-4 and TRBJ2-7, with D maybe TRBD2 (5 bases). CDR3 size: 12 residues. V was clipped by 1 base and J by 3 bases, with 5 bases between them. Germline CDR1 SGHNT, CDR2 YYREEE (reference sequence).

The chain has TRBV29-1 and TRBJ1-3; D not certain. This CDR3 region has 11 residues. Trimming shortened V by 2 bases and J by 8 bases, and 7 bases separated the two germline ends. Germline loops: CDR1 SQVTM, CDR2 ANQGSEA. The CDR3 loop reads CSVEPLDTIYF. The DNA for the CDR3 is TGCAGCGTTGAACCTTTGGACACCATATATTTT.

The rearrangement links TRBV7-9 to TRBJ2-3; 11 nucleotides align to TRBD1. V lost 0 bases to trimming and J lost 5 bases; unmatched junction nucleotides: 4. Per germline, CDR1 SEHNR and CDR2 FQNEAQ (reference sequence). The CDR3 spans 16 residues. CDR3 DNA: TGTGCCAGCAGCTTAGCTGGACAGGGGGCAAGAGATACGCAGTATTTT. This encodes CASSLAGQGARDTQYF.